This TCR beta chain was retrieved from a study of blood T cells in healthy people across ages. Study results and limitations: Unsorted PBMC material precluded a definitive naive versus antigen-experienced comparison. As age increased, TCR beta diversity per million T cells fell in a roughly linear fashion.

This clonotype came up a few times. Antigen specificity is unknown. This CDR3 is built from 15 residues. Germline V gene sequence: CDR1 SGHRS, CDR2 YFSETQ. The germline V and J ends were trimmed by 4 bases and 4 bases, with 15 bases remaining between them. A second PCR of about 6 to 11 cycles used a sample-barcoded 5' primer and a J-beta primer mix. TCRdb re-called the 5' RACE reads through MiXCR, storing one row per CDR3 protein. This sample has 1.5 million to 2 million distinct CDR3 sequences, with roughly 32% found just once. The material sequenced was blood. This sequence was found in a woman aged 30 to 39 in good health. The V call is TRBV5-1, the J call TRBJ1-5; the D is unclear. CDR3 sequence: CASSPTSGNNQPQHF. The CDR3 DNA reads TGCGCCAGCAGCCCGACATCTGGAAATAATCAGCCCCAGCATTTT.